The 31 T cell receptor beta chains in this list originate from one sample, sequenced in a study of blood T cell repertoires in COVID-19. Assay used: immunoSEQ multiplex PCR; TCRdb lists only in-frame clones, some missing. The sample consists of 200,000 to 300,000 clones, about nine tenths of them appearing once. Sequenced: PBMCs or T cells enriched from blood (not recorded which). The receptor source for this set is a woman under 30 who had recovered from COVID-19.

The chain carries TRBV2 and TRBJ2-2; 12 bases match TRBD2. Per the germline V gene, CDR1 is SNHLY and CDR2 is FYNNEI. The ends lost 6 bases at V and 0 bases at J; junction bases unmatched: 2. The CDR3 extends over 16 amino acids. CDR3 in amino acids: CASSPSGRANTGELFF. Written as DNA, the CDR3 is TGTGCCAGCAGCCCTAGCGGGAGGGCGAACACCGGGGAGCTGTTTTTT.

V and J are TRBV28 and TRBJ1-2; perhaps TRBD1 as D (6 bases). V lost 4 bases and J 2 bases, leaving 17 bases between the germline ends. The CDR3 has 16 residues. Germline V gives CDR1 MDHEN, CDR2 SYDVKM. In DNA, the CDR3 is TGTGCCAGCAGTTCCCCTCGACAGGACATAAACTATGGCTACACCTTC. It translates to CASSSPRQDINYGYTF.

This chain joins TRBV6-5 and TRBJ1-2, with D uncertain. The CDR3 length is 14 residues. The germline V and J ends were trimmed by 7 bases and 4 bases, with 16 bases remaining between them. Germline CDR1 reads MNHEY; CDR2 reads SVGAGI. The CDR3 DNA reads TGTGCCAGCACCTCGGGTTGGTACGGCTATGGCTACACCTTC. This encodes CASTSGWYGYGYTF.

This chain joins TRBV5-1 and TRBJ1-3; D gene unclear. Germline lookup yields CDR1 SGHRS and CDR2 YFSETQ. The CDR3 is 17 residues long. Trimming removed 1 base from V and 0 bases from J, with 14 bases in between. The CDR3 nucleotides read TGCGCCAGCAGCTTGTCGTTGGGTAGGAGCTCTGGAAACACCATATATTTT. Protein product: CASSLSLGRSSGNTIYF.

This clone was seen just once. The chain employs TRBV27 and TRBJ1-1; 7 bases are a match to TRBD1. Germline CDR1 MNHEY, CDR2 SMNVEV (reference sequence). Trimming at V came to 10 bases and at J to 0 bases, leaving 11 bases not matched to a gene. The CDR3 has 15 amino acids. Here the CDR3 reads CATRGSGELNTEAFF. The CDR3 nucleotides read TGTGCCACCAGGGGGTCGGGGGAGCTGAACACTGAAGCTTTCTTT.

V gene TRBV7-9 combines with J gene TRBJ2-1; 8 bases are shared with TRBD1. The V segment lost 4 bases and the J segment 4 bases; nucleotides outside the gene matches: 9. The length of the CDR3 is 16 residues. Germline assignment: CDR1 SEHNR and CDR2 FQNEAQ (reference sequence). CDR3 DNA sequence: TGTGCCAGCAGCTCCCTTTTGGGACAGGAGTACAATGAGCAGTTCTTC. Its translation is CASSSLLGQEYNEQFF. The whole variable domain, filled in from reference TRBV7-9 and TRBJ2-1, reads DTGVSQNPRHKITKRGQNVTFRCDPISEHNRLYWYRQTLGQGPEFLTYFQNEAQLEKSRLLSDRFSAERPKGSFSTLEIQRTEQGDSAMYLCASSSLLGQEYNEQFFGPGTRLTVL.

This clone showed up just once. The chain couples TRBV27 to TRBJ2-1; no reliable D call. Trimming left V 6 bases short and J 0 bases short, with 12 bases between. This CDR3 has 15 residues. Germline loops: CDR1 MNHEY, CDR2 SMNVEV (reference sequence). The CDR3 DNA follows: TGTGCCAGCAGCCCCACTGGAGCCTCCTACAATGAGCAGTTCTTC. The encoded protein is CASSPTGASYNEQFF.

This clone was recorded only once. This chain connects TRBV11-2 to TRBJ2-2; D unclear. The germline gives CDR1 SGHAT, CDR2 FQNNGV. Trimming stripped 2 bases from V and 5 bases from J, with 15 bases between. This CDR3 contains 16 residues. The CDR3 DNA reads TGTGCCAGCAGCTTACAGCGAAGCAGCGTGACCGGGGAGCTGTTTTTT. Its translation is CASSLQRSSVTGELFF.

The rearrangement uses TRBV19 and TRBJ2-2; no clear D gene. Trimming removed 6 bases from V and 13 bases from J, with 18 bases in between. The CDR3 is 13 residues long. Germline V CDR1 and CDR2: LNHDA, SQIVND (reference sequence). The chain's CDR3 is CASSRNNGLGLFF. The DNA of the CDR3 is TGTGCCAGTAGCAGGAACAACGGTCTGGGGCTGTTTTTT.

This sequence joins TRBV7-9 and TRBJ2-3; 7 nucleotides align to TRBD2. Looked up from germline, CDR1 is SEHNR and CDR2 is FQNEAQ (reference sequence). CDR3 length: 15 residues. J gave up 1 base and V 5 bases, and 6 bases lay outside the gene matches. The CDR3 loop is CASSDLAGGTDTQYF. CDR3 nucleotides: TGTGCCAGCAGCGATTTAGCGGGCGGCACAGATACGCAGTATTTT.

CDR3 loop: CAWSVYAGQGNYGYTF. CDR3 coding DNA: TGTGCCTGGAGTGTATACGCGGGACAGGGGAACTATGGCTACACCTTC. The V gene is TRBV30, the J gene TRBJ1-2; TRBD1 matches 10 bases. The CDR3 contains 16 residues. Germline V gene data show CDR1 as GTSNPN and CDR2 as SVGIG (reference sequence). The junction had 6 bases not matched to a gene; V was cut back by 0 bases and J by 2 bases.

The chain employs TRBV4-3 and TRBJ2-4, with D perhaps matching TRBD1 (6 bases). V lost 0 bases to trimming and J lost 0 bases, with 21 bases between them. This CDR3 comprises 20 residues. Per the germline V gene, CDR1 is LGHNA and CDR2 is YSLEER. Here the CDR3 reads CASSQDYFPGGSLAKNIQYF. CDR3 nucleotides: TGCGCCAGCAGCCAAGATTATTTTCCTGGGGGCAGCCTAGCCAAAAACATTCAGTACTTC.

The chain employs TRBV28 and TRBJ2-7, with D perhaps TRBD1 (6 bases). Trimming took 6 bases from V and 4 from J, leaving 19 bases between them. The CDR3 is 15 residues long. Germline values: CDR1 MDHEN, CDR2 SYDVKM. The CDR3 sequence: CASREQGTLRYEQYF. CDR3 nucleotides: TGTGCCAGCAGGGAACAGGGAACCCTCAGGTACGAGCAGTACTTC.

The J gene is TRBJ2-7, the V gene TRBV28; 12 nucleotides align to TRBD2. The V gene end was trimmed by 5 bases and the J gene end by 6 bases; junction bases not matched to a gene: 8. The CDR3 consists of 15 residues. The germline V gene encodes CDR1 MDHEN and CDR2 SYDVKM. This chain's CDR3 is CASSHGLAGWVEQYF. The DNA for the CDR3 is TGTGCCAGCAGTCATGGACTAGCGGGATGGGTCGAGCAGTACTTC.

V gene TRBV10-1 combines with J gene TRBJ2-3; 8 bases align to TRBD2. Germline V gene lookup returns CDR1 WNHNN and CDR2 SYGVQD (reference sequence). V shed 5 bases, J shed 4 bases, and the junction held 5 bases outside the gene matches. This CDR3 has 14 amino acids. CDR3 DNA sequence: TGCGCCAGCAGTTCGGGACTAGTCCCAGATACGCAGTATTTT. This codes for CASSSGLVPDTQYF.

This clone was observed once. The CDR3 protein is CASGLGLAEHNEQFF. The CDR3 DNA reads as TGTGCTAGTGGTTTGGGACTAGCAGAGCACAATGAGCAGTTCTTC. V is TRBV12-5 and J is TRBJ2-1; 7 bases agree with TRBD2. V lost 1 base, J lost 5 bases, and 5 bases stayed unmatched. Germline assignment: CDR1 LGHNT and CDR2 FRNRAP. The CDR3 extends over 15 amino acids.

In its sample, this clone was seen a few times. The genes are TRBV3-1 (or the pseudogene TRBV3-2) and TRBJ1-2; D is uncertain. Germline assignment: CDR1 LGHDT and CDR2 YNNKEL (reference sequence). The CDR3 totals 14 residues. With 1 base removed from V and 4 bases from J, the gap between germline ends came to 10 bases. The CDR3 reads CASSQGWTVYGYTF. The CDR3 DNA reads as TGTGCCAGCAGCCAAGGCTGGACTGTCTATGGCTACACCTTC.

The chain joins TRBV7-9 to TRBJ1-1; tentatively, D is TRBD1 (5 bases). The CDR3 is 15 amino acids. V lost 4 bases and J lost 6, with 18 bases in between. Germline V gene data show CDR1 as SEHNR and CDR2 as FQNEAQ (reference sequence). The DNA for the CDR3 is TGTGCCAGCAGCTATAGACTTTCGGGGGTCTCTGAAGCTTTCTTT. Protein sequence: CASSYRLSGVSEAFF. The full variable domain, completed using reference TRBV7-9 and TRBJ1-1, is DTGVSQNPRHKITKRGQNVTFRCDPISEHNRLYWYRQTLGQGPEFLTYFQNEAQLEKSRLLSDRFSAERPKGSFSTLEIQRTEQGDSAMYLCASSYRLSGVSEAFFGQGTRLTVV.

This clone was seen only a few times. The chain combines TRBV15 with TRBJ1-5; D not resolved. Per the germline V gene, CDR1 is LNHNV and CDR2 is YYDKDF (reference sequence). V was trimmed by 8 bases and J by 7 bases, leaving 21 bases between them. This CDR3 is built from 15 residues. The CDR3 region has the DNA TGTGCCACCCCCCATACTCCGGGGATGGGACAGCCCCAGCATTTT. As protein: CATPHTPGMGQPQHF.

The chain joins TRBV7-3 to TRBJ1-6; no definite D call. Germline-derived CDR1 and CDR2 are SGHTA and FQGTGA. V was trimmed by 5 bases and J by 5 bases, leaving 13 bases between them. CDR3 size: 15 residues. This chain's CDR3 is CASSTSGGNNSPLHF. In DNA, the CDR3 is TGTGCCAGCAGCACGTCTGGAGGGAATAATTCACCCCTCCACTTT.

The chain carries TRBV7-2 and TRBJ2-7, with unresolved D. V was shortened by 1 base and J by 4 bases, with 5 bases between the two germline ends. This CDR3 has 12 amino acids. Germline V gene data show CDR1 as SGHTA and CDR2 as FQGNSA. In DNA, the CDR3 is TGTGCCAGCAGCTTAGATCAATACGAGCAGTACTTC. This codes for CASSLDQYEQYF.

J is TRBJ1-2 and V is TRBV5-6; D possibly corresponds to TRBD1 (6 bases). The CDR3 runs to 14 residues. Germline CDR1 reads SGHDT; CDR2 reads YYEEEE. Between the trimmed V and J ends, which lost 5 bases and 4 bases, there was a span of 15 bases. CDR3 protein: CASRETGMSYGYTF. The DNA of the CDR3 is TGTGCCAGCAGGGAAACAGGGATGAGCTATGGCTACACCTTC.

The chain recombines TRBV11-3 with TRBJ1-3; TRBD1 is a possible D gene (5 bases). This CDR3 has 13 amino acids. Trimming removed 5 bases at V and 3 bases at J, with 8 bases between. In germline, CDR1 is SGHNT, CDR2 YENEEA. The CDR3 DNA reads TGTGCCAGCAGCCAGGGTTATGGAAACACCATATATTTT. Its protein product is CASSQGYGNTIYF.

The chain employs TRBV27 and TRBJ2-1; D perhaps matches TRBD2 (5 bases). The germline V gene encodes CDR1 MNHEY and CDR2 SMNVEV (reference sequence). Trimming took 7 bases from V and 3 from J, leaving 16 bases between them. This CDR3 has 15 residues. The CDR3 sequence is CASTNGRADYNEQFF. The DNA for the CDR3 is TGTGCCAGCACTAATGGGCGGGCCGACTACAATGAGCAGTTCTTC.

The J gene is TRBJ2-1, the V gene TRBV15; D call uncertain. Germline loops: CDR1 LNHNV, CDR2 YYDKDF (reference sequence). The CDR3 runs to 15 residues. Deletions cut 1 base from V and 1 base from J, with 8 bases between. CDR3 loop: CATSRGPESYNEQFF. For the CDR3, the DNA is TGTGCCACCAGCAGAGGGCCGGAGTCCTACAATGAGCAGTTCTTC.

The chain employs TRBV24-1 and TRBJ2-5; 7 bases are a match to TRBD2. Trimming took 5 bases from V and 5 from J; bases not matched to a gene: 13. Germline CDR1 reads KGHDR; CDR2 reads SFDVKD. CDR3 size: 16 residues. Here the CDR3 reads CATSAPGAGKSETQYF. Here the CDR3 DNA reads TGTGCCACCAGTGCTCCAGGAGCGGGAAAGAGTGAGACCCAGTACTTC.

The J gene is TRBJ1-2, the V gene TRBV10-3; no firm D call. Trimming took off 10 bases at V and 0 bases at J, with 9 bases between the two ends. The CDR3 totals 12 residues. CDR1 ENHRY and CDR2 SYGVKD come from the germline V gene. CDR3 loop: CATANPNYGYTF. CDR3 nucleotides: TGTGCCACTGCTAACCCTAACTATGGCTACACCTTC.

The CDR3 region is CASSLVQGVTNTEAFF. As DNA, the CDR3 is TGCGCCAGCAGCTTGGTGCAGGGGGTTACGAACACTGAAGCTTTCTTT. The J gene is TRBJ1-1, the V gene TRBV5-1; 7 bases map to TRBD1. Germline V CDR1 and CDR2: SGHRS, YFSETQ. V trimming: 0 bases; J trimming: 1 base; junction bases outside the gene matches: 6. This CDR3 has 16 amino acids.

The chain carries TRBV4-1 and TRBJ2-2; TRBD1 matches at 7 bases. CDR3 length: 16 amino acids. The V gene's germline CDR1 is MGHRA and CDR2 YSYEKL. V lost 5 bases, J lost 6 bases, and 12 bases stayed unmatched. The CDR3 sequence: CASSAQQGLASGELFF. The CDR3 DNA sequence: TGCGCCAGCAGCGCGCAACAGGGGTTGGCATCCGGGGAGCTGTTTTTT.

This clone was seen only once. The rearrangement joins TRBV7-9 to TRBJ1-1, with 9 bases fitting TRBD1. The CDR3 length is 15 residues. Germline V lookup: CDR1 SEHNR, CDR2 FQNEAQ (reference sequence). The V gene end was trimmed by 8 bases and the J gene end by 2 bases; junction bases not matched to a gene: 9. The CDR3 DNA reads TGTGCCAGCGCCTGGGACAGGGATATAAACACTGAAGCTTTCTTT. Protein product: CASAWDRDINTEAFF.

This chain links TRBV13 with TRBJ2-5; 8 bases map to TRBD2. The germline V gene encodes CDR1 PRHDT and CDR2 FYEKMQ (reference sequence). The junction had 9 bases not matched to a gene; V was cut back by 3 bases and J by 0 bases. CDR3 length equals 17 residues. CDR3: CASSFSPQREYQETQYF. The DNA of the CDR3 is TGTGCCAGCAGCTTCAGCCCCCAGCGGGAGTACCAAGAGACCCAGTACTTC.